This is a list of T cell receptor beta chains from one sample in a study of shared clonotypes between healthy human individuals. TCRdb keeps only in-frame clones here, not all; method: immunoSEQ multiplex PCR. Counted here are just over 2,000,000 clones, 85% to 95% occurring once; the ten biggest clones make up more than 0.1%. What was sequenced was naive CD4+ T cells sorted from blood. These receptors were obtained from a man between 18 and 35 years old in good health. Each CDR3 is given with its conserved first and last residue. A D gene is named only where the DNA matches it firmly. Expanded clones get a size class; other rows say once, few or many, or leave the size out.

>TRBJ2-5|TRBD1|NA|TRBV10-3
CAISRQGTSQETQYF
TGTGCCATCAGCAGACAGGGAACATCTCAAGAGACCCAGTACTTC
>TRBJ2-5|NA|once|TRBV5-7
CASSSPLDF
TGTGCCAGCAGTTCCCCTTTAGACTTC
>TRBJ2-3|NA|NA|TRBV6-5
CASSYRPETRGTQYF
TGTGCCAGCAGTTACCGCCCGGAGACAAGGGGTACGCAGTATTTT
>TRBJ1-2|TRBD1|NA|TRBV30
CAWIRDRGLFDQDGYTF
TGTGCCTGGATCCGGGACAGGGGGCTTTTCGATCAAGATGGCTACACCTTC
>TRBJ1-1|NA|NA|TRBV5-1
CASSGGADTEAFF
TGCGCCAGCAGCGGAGGGGCGGACACTGAAGCTTTCTTT
>TRBJ2-1|TRBD1|once|TRBV7-3
CASSLRGTGSVYEQFF
TGTGCCAGCAGCTTACGAGGGACAGGGAGTGTATATGAGCAGTTCTTC
>TRBJ1-2|NA|NA|TRBV27
CASSLSRQSYGYTF
TGTGCCAGCAGTTTATCGAGGCAGTCCTATGGCTACACCTTC
>TRBJ2-5|NA|NA|TRBV7-6
CASSLDRETQYF
TGTGCCAGCAGCTTAGATCGGGAGACCCAGTACTTC
>TRBJ2-7|NA|NA|TRBV28
CASSSLGGGSYEQYF
TGTGCCAGCAGCTCCCTAGGGGGTGGCTCCTACGAGCAGTACTTC
>TRBJ2-2|NA|NA|TRBV5-1
CASSLAGTTTGELFF
TGCGCCAGCAGCTTGGCCGGGACAACCACCGGGGAGCTGTTTTTT
>TRBJ1-1|TRBD1|NA|TRBV10-3
CATGPGQGLNTEAFF
TGTGCCACTGGTCCCGGACAGGGGCTGAACACTGAAGCTTTCTTT
>TRBJ1-1|NA|NA|TRBV12-5
CASGLVPNLAGRAFF
TGTGCTAGTGGTTTGGTACCGAATCTAGCTGGACGGGCTTTCTTT
>TRBJ2-7|TRBD1|NA|TRBV10-3
CAISPGQGVDEQYF
TGTGCCATCAGTCCGGGACAGGGAGTCGACGAGCAGTACTTC
>TRBJ2-5|TRBD1|NA|TRBV7-2
CASSMDRNQETQYF
TGTGCCAGCAGCATGGACAGGAACCAAGAGACCCAGTACTTC
>TRBJ2-5|NA|NA|TRBV7-2
CASSPLSTGLIQETQYF
TGTGCCAGCAGCCCACTGTCTACGGGGCTGATCCAAGAGACCCAGTACTTC
>TRBJ2-7|NA|once|TRBV25-1
CASSKGTNYEQYF
TGTGCCAGCAGTAAAGGTACAAACTACGAGCAGTACTTC
>TRBJ1-1|NA|once|TRBV2
CASSIQKNTEAFF
TGTGCCAGCAGTATACAAAAGAACACTGAAGCTTTCTTT
>TRBJ2-3|NA|NA|TRBV10-3
CATGKDGLADTQYF
TGTGCCACCGGGAAAGATGGGTTAGCAGATACGCAGTATTTT
>TRBJ1-3|NA|NA|TRBV28
CAIQYTTERGLERSSGNTIYF
TGTGCCATCCAGTACACCACGGAACGGGGATTGGAAAGATCCTCTGGAAACACCATATATTTT
>TRBJ1-1|NA|NA|TRBV11-2
CASSSQGEGTEAFF
TGTGCCAGCAGCTCCCAGGGAGAAGGCACTGAAGCTTTCTTT
>TRBJ1-3|NA|NA|TRBV12-2
CASRLARAGGIPSGNTIYF
TGTGCAAGTCGCTTAGCTAGGGCAGGGGGTATCCCCTCTGGAAACACCATATATTTT
>TRBJ2-1|NA|NA|TRBV18
CASSERLGGVYNEQFF
TGTGCCAGCTCAGAGAGGCTGGGCGGAGTCTACAATGAGCAGTTCTTC